Following are 32 T cell receptor beta chains from one sample sequenced in a study of CD8 T cells in ankylosing spondylitis. Via MiXCR, TCRdb re-called the 5' RACE reads, giving one row per CDR3 protein. The sample lists 250,000 to 300,000 distinct CDR3 sequences, 20% occurring once. The sequenced sample was blood, either unsorted or a sorted T cell fraction (not recorded which). The receptors were sampled from a male donor with ankylosing spondylitis or in good health (not recorded which).

This clonotype showed up just a few times. The chain is built from TRBV20-1 and TRBJ2-5; D is perhaps TRBD1 (6 bases). Trimming cost V 4 bases and J 5 bases, with 17 bases left between them. The CDR3 runs to 14 residues. Germline-derived CDR1 and CDR2 are DFQATT and SNEGSKA (reference sequence). The CDR3 loop is CSATRDERGETQYF. As DNA, the CDR3 is TGCAGTGCTACCCGGGACGAGAGGGGGGAGACCCAGTACTTC.

Only a few counts were recorded for this clonotype. J is TRBJ2-2 and V is TRBV5-1; D is unresolved. The CDR3 is made up of 16 amino acids. V was cut by 3 bases and J by 1 base, with 13 bases left in between. Germline V lookup: CDR1 SGHRS, CDR2 YFSETQ. CDR3 sequence: CASSSNLVWNTGELFF. DNA for the CDR3: TGCGCCAGCAGCTCTAACCTCGTGTGGAACACCGGGGAGCTGTTTTTT.

The chain employs TRBV10-2 and TRBJ2-5, with a tentative D call TRBD1 (6 bases). The CDR3 totals 12 residues. Per germline, CDR1 WSHSY and CDR2 SAAADI. The V and J ends lost 3 bases and 5 bases respectively, with 7 bases between them. The CDR3, as DNA: TGCGCCAGCAGTGACACAGGGGAGACCCAGTACTTC. It is translated as CASSDTGETQYF.

In this sample, this clonotype turned up a few times. The chain carries TRBV7-2 and TRBJ2-1; 12 positions match TRBD2. Germline assignment: CDR1 SGHTA and CDR2 FQGNSA. Trimming at V came to 0 bases and at J to 7 bases, leaving 19 bases not matched to a gene. The CDR3 consists of 21 residues. This CDR3 is CASSLARENRGRLAGVNEQFF. CDR3 coding DNA: TGTGCCAGCAGCTTAGCCAGGGAGAACAGGGGGAGACTAGCGGGAGTTAATGAGCAGTTCTTC.

CDR3 amino acids: CASSGSGNSEAFF. In nucleotides, the CDR3 is TGTGCCAGCAGTGGGAGCGGCAACTCTGAAGCTTTCTTT. V usage is TRBV7-9 and J usage is TRBJ1-1, with D hard to call. The CDR3 loop spans 13 amino acids. Germline values: CDR1 SEHNR, CDR2 FQNEAQ (reference sequence). V was shortened by 6 bases and J by 6 bases, with 14 bases between the two germline ends.

Ten or more counts support this clonotype. The genes are TRBV20-1 and TRBJ2-3, with TRBD2 matching over 7 bases. The CDR3 is made up of 13 amino acids. Germline CDR1 reads DFQATT; CDR2 reads SNEGSKA (reference sequence). V shed 6 bases, J shed 1 base, and the junction held 4 bases outside the gene matches. CDR3 protein: CSAPAGGTDTQYF. The CDR3 DNA reads TGCAGTGCACCGGCGGGGGGCACAGATACGCAGTATTTT.

There are a few counts of this clonotype. The rearrangement uses TRBV27 and TRBJ2-7; tentative D call: TRBD2 (6 bases). The CDR3 extends over 14 amino acids. Trimming shortened V by 8 bases and J by 2 bases, and 16 bases separated the two germline ends. Germline V gene lookup returns CDR1 MNHEY and CDR2 SMNVEV (reference sequence). The CDR3 DNA reads TGTGCCAGCCGGGAGACAAATGGGCCCTACGAGCAGTACGTC. Encoded protein: CASRETNGPYEQYV.

The V gene is TRBV6-2 or TRBV6-3, the J gene TRBJ1-2; D ambiguous. Germline CDR1 reads MNHEY; CDR2 reads SVGEGT. The V end lost 6 bases, the J end lost 4 bases, and 15 bases lay between the germline ends. The CDR3 contains 14 residues. CDR3 coding DNA: TGTGCCAGCAGACAACCCGGCCGAGGCTATGGCTACACCTTC. As protein: CASRQPGRGYGYTF.

In this sample, this clonotype turned up many times. The chain is built from TRBV29-1 and TRBJ2-3; D perhaps matches TRBD1 (5 bases). The V end lost 4 bases, the J end lost 5 bases, and 13 bases lay between the germline ends. The CDR3 extends over 13 amino acids. Germline V CDR1 and CDR2: SQVTM, ANQGSEA. Here the CDR3 DNA reads TGCAGCGTTGGGGCCAGGGTAGGAGATACGCAGTATTTT. Encoded protein: CSVGARVGDTQYF.

The J gene is TRBJ2-2, the V gene TRBV6-1; D is undetermined. V was trimmed by 6 bases and J by 3 bases, leaving 8 bases between them. This CDR3 contains 13 residues. Germline V lookup: CDR1 MNHNS, CDR2 SASEGT. The CDR3 here is CASSPTHTGELFF. The CDR3 DNA sequence: TGTGCCAGCAGCCCGACGCACACCGGGGAGCTGTTTTTT.

This clonotype was observed a handful of times. The CDR3 DNA reads TGCGCCAGCAGCCCCCGAGAGAGTGCCGGGGAGCTGTTTTTT. This codes for CASSPRESAGELFF. V gene TRBV5-1 combines with J gene TRBJ2-2; D is unresolved. Per germline, CDR1 SGHRS and CDR2 YFSETQ. This CDR3 spans 14 amino acids. Trimming stripped 4 bases from V and 6 bases from J, with 13 bases between.

The gene calls are TRBV20-1 and TRBJ2-3, with D possibly called TRBD1 or TRBD2 (6 bases each). Trimming cost V 4 bases and J 2 bases, with 16 bases left between them. The CDR3 spans 15 residues. In germline, CDR1 is DFQATT, CDR2 SNEGSKA (reference sequence). The CDR3 coding sequence is TGCAGTGCTACCCTAGGGGGGCCACACACAGATACGCAGTATTTT. It yields the protein CSATLGGPHTDTQYF.

This clonotype was seen only a few times. The chain uses TRBV18 and TRBJ1-5, with D possibly TRBD1 on 5 matching bases. The CDR3 length is 17 residues. V was shortened by 4 bases and J by 6 bases, with 22 bases between the two germline ends. Germline assignment: CDR1 KGHSH and CDR2 LQKENI. CDR3 DNA sequence: TGTGCCAGCTCACTTAGCTGGGACTCGGAGACGGGTCAGCCCCAGCATTTT. It specifies CASSLSWDSETGQPQHF.

This clonotype has only a few counts. The chain joins TRBV2 to TRBJ2-1; D not certain. The CDR3 loop spans 15 amino acids. Trimming left V 3 bases short and J 0 bases short, with 9 bases between. CDR1 is SNHLY and CDR2 is FYNNEI in the germline V gene. The CDR3 DNA reads TGTGCCAGCAGTGAGGACCGGAGCTCCTACAATGAGCAGTTCTTC. Its protein product is CASSEDRSSYNEQFF.

This clonotype was seen ten or more times. The J gene is TRBJ1-5, the V gene TRBV9, with 8 nucleotides matching TRBD1. CDR3 size: 13 residues. The germline V gene encodes CDR1 SGDLS and CDR2 YYNGEE. Trimming cost V 5 bases and J 7 bases; bases outside gene matches: 5. Here the CDR3 reads CASRTGGNQPQHF. The CDR3 DNA follows: TGTGCCAGCAGAACAGGGGGAAACCAGCCCCAGCATTTT.

This clonotype was observed many times. The chain employs TRBV20-1 and TRBJ2-1; 8 nucleotides agree with TRBD2. J lost 10 bases, V lost 3 bases, and 2 bases had no gene match. This CDR3 is built from 11 residues. The germline V gene has CDR1 DFQATT and CDR2 SNEGSKA (reference sequence). The chain's CDR3 is CSASPGGEQFF. The DNA of the CDR3 is TGCAGTGCTAGCCCGGGGGGGGAGCAGTTCTTC.

V gene TRBV6-1 combines with J gene TRBJ2-7; TRBD2 agrees at 10 bases. CDR1 and CDR2 from the germline V gene are MNHNS and SASEGT. The CDR3 extends over 14 amino acids. V was clipped by 6 bases and J by 6 bases; unmatched bases: 8. The CDR3 is CASSLSGGLGEQYV. In DNA, the CDR3 is TGTGCCAGCAGCCTTAGCGGGGGGCTAGGCGAGCAGTACGTC.

The chain recombines TRBV28 with TRBJ1-1; no clear D gene. V gave up 5 bases and J gave up 6 bases, with 7 bases separating them. This CDR3 has 11 amino acids. Germline V gene data show CDR1 as MDHEN and CDR2 as SYDVKM. The CDR3 DNA follows: TGTGCCAGCAGTCTTCGGGCTGAAGCTTTCTTT. Translating gives CASSLRAEAFF.

This clonotype has only a few counts. The rearrangement joins TRBV10-3 to TRBJ2-3, with TRBD1 identical over 11 bases. Trimming removed 3 bases from V and 0 bases from J; junction bases left unmatched: 2. The CDR3 contains 16 residues. Germline loops: CDR1 ENHRY, CDR2 SYGVKD. The chain's CDR3 is CAISERTGGSTDTQYF. CDR3 coding DNA: TGTGCCATCAGTGAAAGGACAGGGGGCAGCACAGATACGCAGTATTTT.

V usage is TRBV5-6 and J usage is TRBJ2-1; TRBD2 matches at 8 bases. The junction had 2 bases not matched to a gene; V was cut back by 3 bases and J by 3 bases. There are 14 residues in the CDR3. Looked up from germline, CDR1 is SGHDT and CDR2 is YYEEEE. DNA of the CDR3: TGTGCCAGCAGCTGGCTAGCGGGCTACAATGAGCAGTTCTTC. Translated, it gives CASSWLAGYNEQFF.

The rearrangement links TRBV15 to TRBJ2-2, with D possibly matching TRBD1 (5 bases). CDR1 and CDR2 (germline): LNHNV, YYDKDF (reference sequence). This CDR3 is 15 amino acids long. The ends were cut back, 3 bases at V and 4 bases at J, with 12 bases in the middle. The DNA of the CDR3 is TGTGCCACCAGCAGGGTGAAAGGGGTCACCGGGGAGCTGTTTTTT. Translation gives CATSRVKGVTGELFF.

This clonotype was counted between two and nine times. The chain couples TRBV12-3 or TRBV12-4 to TRBJ2-1; 8 nucleotides line up with TRBD2. V lost 5 bases, J lost 3 bases, and 9 bases stayed unmatched. CDR3 length: 16 residues. The CDR3 is CASSQGAGAGYNEQFF. In DNA, the CDR3 is TGTGCCAGCAGTCAAGGAGCGGGAGCTGGCTACAATGAGCAGTTCTTC.

This clonotype was detected many times. The V gene is TRBV28, the J gene TRBJ2-1; TRBD2 matches 10 bases. Trimming at V came to 10 bases and at J to 5 bases, leaving 11 bases not matched to a gene. This CDR3 comprises 15 residues. CDR1 MDHEN and CDR2 SYDVKM come from the germline V gene. The CDR3 loop is CATLASGGKNNEQFF. Written as DNA, the CDR3 is TGTGCCACCCTCGCTAGCGGGGGAAAGAACAATGAGCAGTTCTTC.

This clonotype was counted a few times. CDR3 sequence: CASTLERQGNSPLHF. The CDR3 DNA sequence: TGTGCCAGCACCCTGGAGAGACAGGGGAATTCACCCCTCCACTTT. The rearrangement uses TRBV6-1 and TRBJ1-6; 8 positions agree with TRBD1. This CDR3 region has 15 residues. J lost 7 bases, V lost 7 bases, and 9 bases had no gene match. Germline CDR1 MNHNS, CDR2 SASEGT.

V usage is TRBV20-1 and J usage is TRBJ1-4; D might be TRBD1 (6 bases). This CDR3 is 13 amino acids long. The germline V gene has CDR1 DFQATT and CDR2 SNEGSKA (reference sequence). The germline V and J ends were trimmed by 6 bases and 3 bases, with 11 bases remaining between them. CDR3 amino acids: CSARGSPNEKLFF. CDR3 in DNA: TGCAGTGCGAGGGGGTCCCCTAATGAAAAACTGTTTTTT.

This clonotype has just a few counts. The chain is built from TRBV12-3 or TRBV12-4 and TRBJ2-5, with D possibly being TRBD1 (6 bases). This CDR3 is 15 amino acids long. Trimming cost V 6 bases and J 4 bases, with 18 bases left between them. CDR3 nucleotide sequence: TGTGCCAGCAGCCCTCCCAACAGGGTTACAGAGACCCAGTACTTC. It codes for CASSPPNRVTETQYF.

This clonotype was found a few times. This chain connects TRBV6-5 to TRBJ2-3; 13 nucleotides align to TRBD2. CDR3 length: 18 amino acids. Germline loops: CDR1 MNHEY, CDR2 SVGAGI. Germline trimming cut 0 bases from V and 5 bases from J; bases unmatched to any gene: 8. The CDR3 loop reads CASSYSGGLAGVGDTQYF. CDR3 DNA: TGTGCCAGCAGTTACTCGGGAGGACTAGCGGGAGTAGGAGATACGCAGTATTTT.

This chain uses TRBV28 with TRBJ1-5; no clear D gene. Germline CDR1 is MDHEN and CDR2 is SYDVKM. This CDR3 is 14 amino acids long. The V end was cut by 6 bases, the J end by 8 bases, with 17 bases between. DNA for the CDR3: TGTGCCAGCAGGCCGGCGTGGGATAGGGAGCCCCAGCATTTT. It specifies CASRPAWDREPQHF.

As regards this clonotype: Being one base from a much bigger clone, this may be a read error. The CDR3 is CSASGGALNKQYF. The CDR3 region has the DNA TGCAGTGCTAGCGGGGGGGCCTTGAATAAGCAGTATTTT. V usage is TRBV20-1 and J usage is TRBJ2-3; 8 nucleotides line up with TRBD2. Looked up from germline, CDR1 is DFQATT and CDR2 is SNEGSKA (reference sequence). The CDR3 spans 13 residues. Trimming took 3 bases from V and 11 from J; bases not matched to a gene: 10.

V gene TRBV12-3 or TRBV12-4 combines with J gene TRBJ2-5; the match to TRBD2 covers 7 bases. CDR3 length: 15 amino acids. V lost 6 bases and J lost 2; bases outside the gene matches: 9. The CDR3 spells CASRMRWEGQETQYF. CDR3 DNA: TGTGCCAGCAGAATGCGCTGGGAGGGGCAAGAGACCCAGTACTTC.

This sequence joins TRBV5-1 and TRBJ2-3, with D possibly TRBD2 on 6 matching bases. Trimming left V 0 bases short and J 11 bases short, with 10 bases between. This CDR3 is built from 12 residues. Germline V gives CDR1 SGHRS, CDR2 YFSETQ. The CDR3 spells CASSLARDLQYF. CDR3 nucleotides: TGCGCCAGCAGCTTGGCCCGGGACTTGCAGTATTTT.

J is TRBJ2-1 and V is TRBV5-1; 7 bases agree with TRBD2. With 0 bases clipped from V and 2 bases from J, the junction kept 5 bases outside the gene matches. The CDR3 spans 16 residues. The germline CDR1 and CDR2 sequences are SGHRS and YFSETQ. Here the CDR3 reads CASSLGGGSTYNEQFF. Here the CDR3 DNA reads TGCGCCAGCAGCTTGGGGGGCGGGAGTACCTACAATGAGCAGTTCTTC.